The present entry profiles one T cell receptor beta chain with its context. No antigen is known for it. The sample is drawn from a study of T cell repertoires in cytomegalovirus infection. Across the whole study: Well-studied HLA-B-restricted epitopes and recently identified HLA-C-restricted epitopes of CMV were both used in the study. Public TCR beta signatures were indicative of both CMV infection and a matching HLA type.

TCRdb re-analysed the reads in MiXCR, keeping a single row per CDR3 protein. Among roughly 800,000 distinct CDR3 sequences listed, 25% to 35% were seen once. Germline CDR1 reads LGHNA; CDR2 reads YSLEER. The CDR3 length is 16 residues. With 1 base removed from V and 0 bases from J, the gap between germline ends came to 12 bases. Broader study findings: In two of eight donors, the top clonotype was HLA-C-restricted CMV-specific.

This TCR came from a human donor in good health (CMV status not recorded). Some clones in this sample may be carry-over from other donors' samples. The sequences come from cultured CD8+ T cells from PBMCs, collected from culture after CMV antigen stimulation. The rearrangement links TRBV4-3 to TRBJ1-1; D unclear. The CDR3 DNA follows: TGCGCCAGCAGCCAAGGCTGGCAGGCCATGAACACTGAAGCTTTCTTT. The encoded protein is CASSQGWQAMNTEAFF.